This TCR beta chain derives from a study of T cell responses to AZD1222 COVID-19 vaccine. The CDR3 runs 18 residues. Trimming took 6 bases from V and 3 from J, leaving 26 bases between them. The V gene's germline CDR1 is MNHEY and CDR2 SVGEGT. Here immunoSEQ multiplex PCR was the method, and the copy in TCRdb shows in-frame clones only, minus some. Of about 140,000 clones detected, over 90% appear once; the ten largest clones hold around 3.3%. General study results and limits: Of spike-specific TCRs, nearly half reportedly target regions left unmutated in variants.

This clone was observed a single time. The target antigen is unknown. The V call is TRBV6-2 or TRBV6-3, the J call TRBJ1-2, with D perhaps matching TRBD1 (6 bases). The material was peripheral blood, obtained 28 days after the second AZD1222 dose. The clonotype was recovered from an adult who received the AZD1222 COVID-19 vaccine. This chain's CDR3 is CASSTPGAGAPFDYGYTF. DNA for the CDR3: TGTGCCAGCAGCACACCCGGGGCAGGGGCTCCATTCGACTATGGCTACACCTTC.